What follows are 21 T cell receptor beta chains derived from one specimen sequenced in a study of control samples from healthy donors and cancer patients. The table came from immunoSEQ multiplex PCR; TCRdb's copy has only in-frame clones and leaves some out. The top ten hold 15% to 20% of the sample, which has 100,000 to 110,000 clones, about 90% seen once. Material for sequencing was blood. These receptors were collected from a woman in her forties or fifties in good health.

The rearrangement uses TRBV7-2 and TRBJ2-2, with no clear D. The CDR3 has 15 amino acids. The germline V gene has CDR1 SGHTA and CDR2 FQGNSA. The V end was cut by 4 bases, the J end by 3 bases, with 12 bases between. The chain's CDR3 is CASSYPGMDTGELFF. As DNA, the CDR3 is TGTGCCAGCAGCTACCCAGGAATGGACACCGGGGAGCTGTTTTTT.

V usage is TRBV6-4 and J usage is TRBJ2-1, with 10 bases aligning to TRBD2. Germline loops: CDR1 MRHNA, CDR2 SNTAGT. Losses at the gene ends were 8 bases for V and 8 bases for J; bases not matched to a gene: 9. This CDR3 comprises 14 residues. The CDR3: CASPLASGSYEQFF. CDR3 sequence (DNA): TGTGCCAGCCCTCTTGCTAGCGGGAGTTATGAGCAGTTCTTC.

For the CDR3, the DNA is TGTGCCAGCAGCGTAAGGGACAGCTCTAATGAAAAACTGTTTTTT. Its translation: CASSVRDSSNEKLFF. The chain combines TRBV9 with TRBJ1-4, with 7 bases aligning to TRBD1. V shed 1 base and J 3 bases; nucleotides not matched to a gene: 3. Germline CDR1 SGDLS, CDR2 YYNGEE. The CDR3 loop spans 15 amino acids. The full variable domain, with the rest looked up from reference TRBV9 and TRBJ1-4, is DSGVTQTPKHLITATGQRVTLRCSPRSGDLSVYWYQQSLDQGLQFLIQYYNGEERAKGNILERFSAQQFPDLHSELNLSSLELGDSALYFCASSVRDSSNEKLFFGSGTQLSVL.

The chain joins TRBV20-1 to TRBJ2-7, with 10 bases that match TRBD2. The CDR3 spans 14 residues. Germline V gives CDR1 DFQATT, CDR2 SNEGSKA (reference sequence). V trimming: 3 bases; J trimming: 4 bases; junction bases outside the gene matches: 6. CDR3 bases: TGCAGTGCTAGTGGGACTAGCGAGCTTTACGAGCAGTACTTC. This codes for CSASGTSELYEQYF.

V usage is TRBV7-9 and J usage is TRBJ1-3, with unresolved D. CDR1 is SEHNR, CDR2 FQNEAQ, per germline (reference sequence). The CDR3 is 16 residues long. The V and J ends lost 0 bases and 0 bases respectively, with 9 bases between them. The CDR3 here is CASSLALSLSGNTIYF. CDR3 nucleotides: TGTGCCAGCAGCTTAGCGCTGAGCCTCTCTGGAAACACCATATATTTT.

In its sample, this clone was seen many times. The V gene is TRBV7-8, the J gene TRBJ2-7; D might be TRBD2 (5 bases). V was cut by 3 bases and J by 2 bases, with 11 bases left in between. This CDR3 contains 14 residues. Per germline, CDR1 SGHVS and CDR2 FQNEAQ. CDR3 amino acids: CASSFRGTAYEQYV. CDR3 bases: TGTGCCAGCAGCTTTCGGGGTACGGCCTACGAGCAGTACGTC.

The V and J genes are TRBV6-2 or TRBV6-3 and TRBJ1-1, with D hard to call. The CDR3 sequence is 15 residues long. V lost 5 bases and J lost 0, with 13 bases in between. The germline gives CDR1 MNHEY, CDR2 SVGEGT. This CDR3 reads CASSPTGLVNTEAFF. In nucleotides, the CDR3 is TGTGCCAGCAGTCCAACTGGACTGGTGAACACTGAAGCTTTCTTT.

This clone was seen more than once but under ten times. The chain is built from TRBV30 and TRBJ1-4; TRBD1 agrees at 8 bases. V lost 5 bases to trimming and J lost 14 bases; unmatched junction nucleotides: 7. The CDR3 has 11 residues. The germline gives CDR1 GTSNPN, CDR2 SVGIG (reference sequence). In DNA, the CDR3 is TGTGCCTGGGGGACAGGACTCGAGCTGTTTTTT. It translates to CAWGTGLELFF.

V and J are TRBV6-2 or TRBV6-3 and TRBJ1-2; D unclear. This CDR3 comprises 12 residues. V gave up 2 bases and J gave up 5 bases, with 6 bases separating them. Germline V gives CDR1 MNHEY, CDR2 SVGEGT. CDR3 sequence reads: CASSYKVYGYTF. CDR3 DNA sequence: TGTGCCAGCAGTTACAAGGTTTATGGCTACACCTTC.

The chain links TRBV15 to TRBJ2-2; TRBD2 matches at 9 bases. V shed 7 bases, J shed 4 bases, and the junction held 10 bases outside the gene matches. Germline assignment: CDR1 LNHNV and CDR2 YYDKDF (reference sequence). The CDR3 has 16 residues. This chain's CDR3 is CATKLRGGLGTGELFF. The CDR3 nucleotides are TGTGCCACCAAGTTGCGGGGGGGCCTAGGCACCGGGGAGCTGTTTTTT. Complete variable domain (other parts from reference TRBV15 and TRBJ2-2): DAMVIQNPRYQVTQFGKPVTLSCSQTLNHNVMYWYQQKSSQAPKLLFHYYDKDFNNEADTPDNFQSRRPNTSFCFLDIRSPGLGDTAMYLCATKLRGGLGTGELFFGEGSRLTVL.

The chain is built from TRBV24-1 and TRBJ2-1; possible D gene TRBD2, 6 bases. This CDR3 spans 16 amino acids. Germline V gives CDR1 KGHDR, CDR2 SFDVKD. V gave up 5 bases and J gave up 3 bases, with 16 bases separating them. The chain's CDR3 is CATSASRLEFYNEQFF. The CDR3, as DNA: TGTGCCACCAGTGCCTCCCGACTAGAATTCTACAATGAGCAGTTCTTC.

This rearrangement joins TRBV6-6 to TRBJ2-7; 8 bases map to TRBD1. Trimming cost V 4 bases and J 6 bases; bases outside gene matches: 11. Per germline, CDR1 MNHNY and CDR2 SVGAGI (reference sequence). The CDR3 contains 15 residues. DNA for the CDR3: TGTGCCAGCAGTTTACCCCTCGGACAGGGAGGCGAGCAGTACTTC. This gives the protein CASSLPLGQGGEQYF.

The chain is built from TRBV7-3 and TRBJ2-2, with 8 bases fitting TRBD1. This CDR3 spans 14 amino acids. After removal of 4 bases from V and 6 bases from J, the junction contained 4 bases not matched to a gene. From germline, CDR1 is SGHTA and CDR2 FQGTGA. DNA of the CDR3: TGTGCCAGCAGCTCGGGACAGGTCGCCGGGGAGCTGTTTTTT. Translated: CASSSGQVAGELFF.

CDR3 bases: TGTGCCAGCAGTTTAGTCCCTTGGGAGCAGTACTTC. Translating gives CASSLVPWEQYF. The chain couples TRBV12-3 or TRBV12-4 to TRBJ2-7; D remains unclear. The V end was cut by 1 base, the J end by 7 bases, with 8 bases between. The CDR3 contains 12 residues.

CDR3 DNA sequence: TGTGCCAGCATCCGCTTTTCCGGGACTAGCGGAGAAGAGACCCAGTACTTC. Translated: CASIRFSGTSGEETQYF. This rearrangement joins TRBV2 to TRBJ2-5; TRBD2 agrees at 11 bases. J lost 3 bases, V lost 7 bases, and 13 bases had no gene match. This CDR3 is built from 17 residues. CDR1 SNHLY and CDR2 FYNNEI come from the germline V gene.

This clone was recorded a few times. The chain links TRBV29-1 to TRBJ1-2; the match to TRBD1 covers 7 bases. CDR1 is SQVTM, CDR2 ANQGSEA, per germline. The V and J ends lost 5 bases and 2 bases, in that order; junction bases with no gene match: 2. The CDR3 has 12 residues. This chain's CDR3 is CSVTGANYGYTF. The CDR3 DNA reads TGCAGCGTTACAGGGGCCAACTATGGCTACACCTTC.

This clone ranks as medium-sized. V usage is TRBV7-2 and J usage is TRBJ2-3; D tentatively fits TRBD1 or TRBD2 (5 bases each). Trimming cost V 3 bases and J 11 bases, with 12 bases left between them. The CDR3 contains 12 residues. Germline lookup yields CDR1 SGHTA and CDR2 FQGNSA. CDR3 sequence: CASSLGTPRQYF. The CDR3 DNA reads as TGTGCCAGCAGCTTGGGGACCCCCAGGCAGTATTTT.

This chain joins TRBV6-5 and TRBJ1-2; no clear D gene. The V gene lost 6 bases and the J gene lost 0 bases, with 11 bases spanning the gap. This CDR3 contains 14 residues. Germline lookup yields CDR1 MNHEY and CDR2 SVGAGI. In DNA, the CDR3 is TGTGCCAGCAGACGGACCACATCTAACTATGGCTACACCTTC. It is translated as CASRRTTSNYGYTF.

The chain joins TRBV7-9 to TRBJ2-5; 16 bases are shared with TRBD2. With V trimmed by 4 bases and J by 5 bases, 4 bases remained unmatched. This CDR3 region has 16 residues. Germline lookup yields CDR1 SEHNR and CDR2 FQNEAQ (reference sequence). The CDR3 nucleotides read TGTGCCAGCAGCTCGGGACTAGCGGGGGGGCGTGAGACCCAGTACTTC. Its protein is CASSSGLAGGRETQYF.

The chain couples TRBV10-2 to TRBJ1-2; D ambiguous. Between the trimmed V and J ends, which lost 8 bases and 3 bases, there was a span of 13 bases. CDR1 and CDR2 from the germline V gene are WSHSY and SAAADI. This CDR3 is 13 amino acids long. CDR3 residues: CASSGQIDYGYTF. CDR3 nucleotide sequence: TGCGCCAGCTCCGGTCAAATCGACTATGGCTACACCTTC.

The rearrangement links TRBV5-1 to TRBJ2-3, with 7 positions matching TRBD2. With V trimmed by 4 bases and J by 7 bases, 12 bases remained unmatched. Per the germline V gene, CDR1 is SGHRS and CDR2 is YFSETQ. CDR3 length equals 15 residues. CDR3 coding DNA: TGCGCCAGCAGCCCACTGACGGGGGGAGGAAATACGCAGTATTTT. Translated, it gives CASSPLTGGGNTQYF. Filled out from reference TRBV5-1 and TRBJ2-3, the complete variable domain reads KAGVTQTPRYLIKTRGQQVTLSCSPISGHRSVSWYQQTPGQGLQFLFEYFSETQRNKGNFPGRFSGRQFSNSRSEMNVSTLELGDSALYLCASSPLTGGGNTQYFGPGTRLTVL.